One and the same sample provided the 14 T cell receptor beta chains below, sequenced in a study of response to subunit inactivated influenza vaccine. From the RT-PCR reads, TCRdb called clonotypes with MiXCR, one entry per CDR3 protein. The table lists about 620,000 distinct CDR3 sequences, approximately 12% of them singletons. The sequencing used PBMCs from blood, collected on the day of vaccination. These receptors were obtained from a man aged 50 to 59 who received an inactivated influenza vaccine.

This clonotype was detected ten times or more. DNA for the CDR3: TGTGCCAGCAGATGGACGGGAGGCGAGCAGTACTTC. Amino acid sequence: CASRWTGGEQYF. This chain joins TRBV6-2 or TRBV6-3 and TRBJ2-7, with 7 positions matching TRBD2. Germline CDR1 reads MNHEY; CDR2 reads SVGEGT. This CDR3 region has 12 residues. The J segment lost 6 bases and the V segment lost 6 bases, leaving 5 bases of the junction unmatched.

This clonotype showed up just a few times. V gene TRBV5-1 combines with J gene TRBJ2-2, with TRBD1 identical over 8 bases. Germline trimming cut 4 bases from V and 1 base from J; bases unmatched to any gene: 6. The CDR3 is 16 amino acids. Looked up from germline, CDR1 is SGHRS and CDR2 is YFSETQ. The CDR3 sequence is CASSASTGVNTGELFF. The CDR3 DNA reads TGCGCCAGCAGCGCGTCGACAGGGGTGAACACCGGGGAGCTGTTTTTT.

This clonotype was observed many times. The chain carries TRBV6-2 or TRBV6-3 and TRBJ2-3; TRBD2 agrees at 8 bases. Germline CDR1 is MNHEY and CDR2 is SVGEGT. This CDR3 has 19 residues. With 0 bases clipped from V and 1 base from J, the junction kept 12 bases outside the gene matches. The CDR3 DNA is TGTGCCAGCAGTTACTCGGGCCGCGGGAGGCTCTACCGCACAGATACGCAGTATTTT. This sequence encodes CASSYSGRGRLYRTDTQYF.

This clonotype came up many times. The V call is TRBV6-2 or TRBV6-3, the J call TRBJ1-4; TRBD1 matches at 7 bases. The germline V gene has CDR1 MNHEY and CDR2 SVGEGT. Losses at the gene ends were 6 bases for V and 5 bases for J; bases not matched to a gene: 15. The CDR3 loop spans 17 amino acids. This CDR3 is CASRPRDSGLPNEKLFF. CDR3 sequence (DNA): TGTGCCAGCAGGCCCAGGGACAGCGGACTACCGAATGAAAAACTGTTTTTT.

This chain connects TRBV7-3 to TRBJ2-5, with 11 positions matching TRBD2. V trimming: 2 bases; J trimming: 5 bases; junction bases outside the gene matches: 10. Germline CDR1 and CDR2: SGHTA and FQGTGA. This CDR3 is built from 17 residues. The CDR3 region has the DNA TGTGCCAGCAGCTTACGGGCGGCTAGCGGGAGGATTGAGACCCAGTACTTC. It translates to CASSLRAASGRIETQYF.

The chain couples TRBV5-6 to TRBJ2-1, with D possibly being TRBD1 (6 bases). CDR3 length equals 14 residues. Germline values: CDR1 SGHDT, CDR2 YYEEEE. Trimming removed 5 bases from V and 4 bases from J, with 13 bases in between. Written as DNA, the CDR3 is TGTGCCAGCAGTTTTCCCACAGGGTACAATGAGCAGTTCTTC. Residues: CASSFPTGYNEQFF.

This clonotype has just a few counts. The V and J genes are TRBV29-1 and TRBJ2-7; D is undetermined. V was pared by 7 bases and J by 0 bases, with 10 bases between. This CDR3 spans 12 amino acids. Germline CDR1 and CDR2: SQVTM and ANQGSEA. CDR3 in amino acids: CSGAKSSYEQYF. The CDR3 DNA reads TGCAGCGGCGCAAAGAGCTCCTACGAGCAGTACTTC.

There are a few counts of this clonotype. The chain employs TRBV20-1 and TRBJ2-5; D may be TRBD2 (5 bases). The germline V gene encodes CDR1 DFQATT and CDR2 SNEGSKA (reference sequence). The CDR3 runs to 13 residues. Between the trimmed V and J ends, which lost 1 base and 3 bases, there was a span of 9 bases. CDR3 sequence: CSARGTREETQYF. The CDR3, as DNA: TGCAGTGCTAGAGGGACTCGCGAAGAGACCCAGTACTTC.

A remark on this clonotype: A much larger clonotype is one base distant, so this may be a read error. The chain is built from TRBV5-1 and TRBJ2-7, with TRBD1 matching 10 bases. In germline, CDR1 is SGHRS, CDR2 YFSETQ. The CDR3 has 14 residues. V shed 3 bases and J 2 bases; nucleotides not matched to a gene: 2. This chain's CDR3 is CASSSDRGPYEQYF. For the CDR3, the DNA is TGCGCCAGCAGCTCTGACAGGGGGCCCTACGAGCAGTACTTC.

This clonotype has at least ten counts. J is TRBJ2-3 and V is TRBV29-1; no clear D gene. The CDR3 spans 14 residues. Trimming left V 6 bases short and J 2 bases short, with 15 bases between. Germline loops: CDR1 SQVTM, CDR2 ANQGSEA. In nucleotides, the CDR3 is TGCAGCGTCCTTCTTATCAGCTCCACAGATACGCAGTATTTT. Translation gives CSVLLISSTDTQYF.

V is TRBV6-2 or TRBV6-3 and J is TRBJ2-1; tentatively, D is TRBD2 (5 bases). The CDR3 is made up of 18 amino acids. V shed 5 bases and J shed 3 bases, with 23 bases lying between them. Germline CDR1 MNHEY, CDR2 SVGEGT. The CDR3 loop reads CASSPRWKRKNFYNEQFF. The CDR3 region has the DNA TGTGCCAGCAGTCCCCGATGGAAGCGGAAAAATTTCTACAATGAGCAGTTCTTC.

This clonotype was seen a few times. The chain recombines TRBV20-1 with TRBJ1-6; D gene ambiguous. Germline V gene lookup returns CDR1 DFQATT and CDR2 SNEGSKA (reference sequence). V was pared by 6 bases and J by 1 base, with 13 bases between. This CDR3 region has 15 residues. DNA for the CDR3: TGCAGTGCAAGACGGCCCGGGTCCTATAATTCACCCCTCCACTTT. Its protein product is CSARRPGSYNSPLHF.

About this clonotype: One base away lies a much larger clone, so this may be a sequencing read error. This chain joins TRBV2 and TRBJ2-7; 7 bases fit TRBD1. Germline V gene data show CDR1 as SNHLY and CDR2 as FYNNEI. The CDR3 consists of 13 residues. The CDR3 coding sequence is TGTGCCGGCAGTGATGGGACAGTAAGAGAGCAGTACTTC. As protein: CAGSDGTVREQYF.

This clonotype turned up a few times. This chain uses TRBV12-3 or TRBV12-4 with TRBJ2-7, with D perhaps matching TRBD2 (6 bases). The CDR3 has 14 residues. Trimming removed 4 bases from V and 0 bases from J, with 10 bases in between. This chain's CDR3 is CASSSGLNSYEQYF. The CDR3, as DNA: TGTGCCAGCAGTTCGGGACTGAACTCCTACGAGCAGTACTTC.